The 16 T cell receptor beta chains below come from one sample, sequenced in a study of T cell repertoires in cytomegalovirus infection. One entry per CDR3 protein results from TCRdb running MiXCR on the reads. The table includes 370,000 or so distinct CDR3 sequences, about 35% detected once. The antigens for these receptors are not known. This material consisted of cultured PBMCs, taken from culture after CMV antigen stimulation. The receptors were gathered from a human donor in good health (CMV status not recorded). Some clones in this sample may be carry-over from other donors' samples.

This clonotype occurred a few times. This chain connects TRBV19 to TRBJ2-7, with a possible D match to TRBD2 (7 bases). Germline CDR1 and CDR2: LNHDA and SQIVND (reference sequence). With 5 bases removed from V and 4 bases from J, the gap between germline ends came to 15 bases. This CDR3 is 14 amino acids long. CDR3: CASSLSGGAYEQYF. CDR3 coding DNA: TGTGCCAGTAGTCTATCGGGGGGCGCGTACGAGCAGTACTTC.

The chain joins TRBV4-3 to TRBJ2-1; 8 bases fit TRBD2. Per germline, CDR1 LGHNA and CDR2 YSLEER. V lost 0 bases, J lost 3 bases, and 10 bases stayed unmatched. The CDR3 sequence is 18 residues long. The CDR3 reads CASSQDPAEAGGYNEQFF. The CDR3, as DNA: TGCGCCAGCAGCCAAGATCCTGCCGAGGCGGGAGGCTACAATGAGCAGTTCTTC.

The chain links TRBV19 to TRBJ2-1; D may correspond to TRBD1 or TRBD2 (5 bases each). Trimming took off 3 bases at V and 0 bases at J, with 12 bases between the two ends. This CDR3 comprises 16 residues. Per germline, CDR1 LNHDA and CDR2 SQIVND (reference sequence). CDR3 residues: CASSIHSGSSYNEQFF. CDR3 sequence (DNA): TGTGCCAGTAGTATTCATTCAGGGAGCTCCTACAATGAGCAGTTCTTC.

Points on this clonotype: This may come from a read error, since a much larger clone is one base off. This chain connects TRBV7-2 to TRBJ2-6; TRBD1 is a possible D gene (5 bases). The CDR3 is 14 amino acids. Germline V CDR1 and CDR2: SGHTA, FQGNSA. In DNA form, the CDR3 reads TGTGCCAGCAGCCGATGGGCTGGGGCCAACGTCCTGAGTTTC. It is translated as CASSRWAGANVLSF. The whole variable domain, remainder taken from reference TRBV7-2 and TRBJ2-6, is GAGVSQSPSNKVTEKGKDVELRCDPISGHTALYWYRQSLGQGLEFLIYFQGNSAPDKSGLPSDRFSAERTGGSVSTLTIQRTQQEDSAVYLCASSRWAGANVLSFGAGSRLTVL.

The chain is built from TRBV4-2 and TRBJ2-1; the D is unclear. This CDR3 spans 12 amino acids. Trimming removed 3 bases from V and 9 bases from J, with 9 bases in between. Per the germline V gene, CDR1 is LGHNA and CDR2 is YNFKEQ. The CDR3 coding sequence is TGTGCCAGCAGCCAGCCTCGGAGTGAGCAGTTCTTC. Amino acid sequence: CASSQPRSEQFF.

The genes are TRBV20-1 and TRBJ1-4; a possible D gene is TRBD1 (5 bases). Trimming cost V 3 bases and J 5 bases, with 13 bases left between them. The germline V gene has CDR1 DFQATT and CDR2 SNEGSKA (reference sequence). The CDR3 runs to 14 residues. The CDR3 DNA sequence: TGCAGTGCTAGCAGACAGCCTCAAAATGAAAAACTGTTTTTT. This sequence encodes CSASRQPQNEKLFF.

The V gene is TRBV11-2, the J gene TRBJ2-1; D gene uncertain. Germline V gene sequence: CDR1 SGHAT, CDR2 FQNNGV. V was clipped by 5 bases and J by 2 bases, with 16 bases between them. This CDR3 region has 16 residues. CDR3 sequence reads: CASSLSALSTYNEQFF. The CDR3 bases are TGTGCCAGCAGCCTCTCGGCTCTGAGCACCTACAATGAGCAGTTCTTC.

This clonotype was counted ten times or more. The J gene is TRBJ1-3, the V gene TRBV15; D gene uncertain. This CDR3 has 18 amino acids. Germline CDR1 LNHNV, CDR2 YYDKDF (reference sequence). Trimming pared 0 bases from V and 0 bases from J, leaving 15 bases between. The CDR3 reads CATSRDWVGGNSGNTIYF. CDR3 nucleotides: TGTGCCACCAGCAGAGATTGGGTCGGAGGAAACTCTGGAAACACCATATATTTT.

The chain uses TRBV19 and TRBJ1-2; possible D gene TRBD1, 6 bases. Germline V lookup: CDR1 LNHDA, CDR2 SQIVND (reference sequence). Trimming left V 7 bases short and J 1 base short, with 28 bases between. This CDR3 has 19 residues. For the CDR3, the DNA is TGTGCCAGTATTGGGAGCCGTAACAGGGAAGGAGGGATTAACTATGGCTACACCTTC. Its translation: CASIGSRNREGGINYGYTF.

The rearrangement links TRBV19 to TRBJ2-5; possible D gene TRBD1, 6 bases. Trimming took 9 bases from V and 0 from J, leaving 8 bases between them. CDR3 length: 12 amino acids. Germline V lookup: CDR1 LNHDA, CDR2 SQIVND (reference sequence). In nucleotides, the CDR3 is TGTGCCAGCCAGGGGTACCAAGAGACCCAGTACTTC. Amino acid sequence: CASQGYQETQYF.

The chain uses TRBV20-1 and TRBJ1-5; tentative D call: TRBD1 (6 bases). Germline CDR1 is DFQATT and CDR2 is SNEGSKA (reference sequence). This CDR3 contains 15 residues. Between the trimmed V and J ends, which lost 0 bases and 0 bases, there was a span of 9 bases. Here the CDR3 reads CSARDDRYSNQPQHF. The DNA of the CDR3 is TGCAGTGCTAGAGATGACAGGTATAGCAATCAGCCCCAGCATTTT.

This clonotype was picked up a small number of times. The chain carries TRBV19 and TRBJ2-2; a possible D gene is TRBD1 (6 bases). This CDR3 has 13 amino acids. V dropped 8 bases and J dropped 5 bases, with 12 bases sitting between them. Germline CDR1 reads LNHDA; CDR2 reads SQIVND (reference sequence). The CDR3 coding sequence is TGTGCCAGTGGGAACAGGGTGACCGGGGAGCTGTTTTTT. Its translation: CASGNRVTGELFF.

This rearrangement joins TRBV7-6 to TRBJ2-6; 8 bases fit TRBD1. V lost 1 base and J lost 4; bases outside the gene matches: 6. This CDR3 is 17 amino acids long. Germline V lookup: CDR1 SGHVS, CDR2 FNYEAQ. The CDR3 is CASSLEAGGSGANVLTF. The CDR3 DNA sequence: TGTGCCAGCAGCTTAGAAGCAGGGGGCTCCGGGGCCAACGTCCTGACTTTC. The whole variable domain, filled in from reference TRBV7-6 and TRBJ2-6, reads GAGVSQSPRYKVTKRGQDVALRCDPISGHVSLYWYRQALGQGPEFLTYFNYEAQQDKSGLPNDRFSAERPEGSISTLTIQRTEQRDSAMYRCASSLEAGGSGANVLTFGAGSRLTVL.

This clonotype showed up many times. The rearrangement links TRBV7-2 to TRBJ2-7; D possibly corresponds to TRBD2 (5 bases). The CDR3 sequence is 14 residues long. Germline V gives CDR1 SGHTA, CDR2 FQGNSA. Trimming removed 3 bases at V and 0 bases at J, with 9 bases between. This chain's CDR3 is CASSFGVSSYEQYV. The CDR3 DNA reads as TGTGCCAGCAGCTTCGGGGTTAGCTCCTACGAGCAGTACGTC.

The chain uses TRBV12-3 or TRBV12-4 and TRBJ2-2; no reliable D call. V was shortened by 6 bases and J by 6 bases, with 11 bases between the two germline ends. The CDR3 length is 13 residues. The chain's CDR3 is CASSSGMAGELFF. The CDR3 region has the DNA TGTGCCAGCAGCTCCGGTATGGCCGGGGAGCTGTTTTTT.

This clonotype appeared a few times. This chain connects TRBV7-2 to TRBJ1-1, with 8 bases lining up with TRBD1. This CDR3 region has 13 residues. The junction had 4 bases not matched to a gene; V was cut back by 4 bases and J by 6 bases. Germline CDR1 reads SGHTA; CDR2 reads FQGNSA. The CDR3 DNA follows: TGTGCCAGCAGCTCAGGGACAGGAGCTGAAGCTTTCTTT. Protein sequence: CASSSGTGAEAFF.